These 3 T cell receptor beta chains share one sample of origin, sequenced in a study of human T cells and chemical hapten exposure. Regarding time point: patch test 3, about 24 weeks after DPC sensitization. Treatment defined: therapeutic diphenylcyclopropenone sensitization with weekly scalp DPC. MiXCR was run by TCRdb on the RACE reads, yielding one entry per CDR3 protein. Seen here are roughly 89,000 distinct CDR3 sequences, approximately 11% observed once, and the top ten hold 1% to 1.2%. The sequenced sample was whole blood, obtained in connection with sensitization to the hapten diphenylcyclopropenone (DPC). The receptors stem from a woman in her 30s with alopecia areata. Some clones in this sample may be carry-over from other donors' samples.

This clonotype showed up just a few times. The V gene is TRBV6-1, the J gene TRBJ2-3, with a weak D call TRBD2 (6 bases). In germline, CDR1 is MNHNS, CDR2 SASEGT. CDR3 length: 16 amino acids. The V gene lost 6 bases and the J gene lost 7 bases, with 23 bases spanning the gap. DNA of the CDR3: TGTGCCAGCAGAATCCAGACGGGGGTTATTAAGAATACGCAGTATTTT. Translated, it gives CASRIQTGVIKNTQYF.

This clonotype was seen a few times. V and J are TRBV7-2 and TRBJ2-1, with 7 bases fitting TRBD1. The CDR3 spans 16 residues. The V gene's germline CDR1 is SGHTA and CDR2 FQGNSA. The J segment lost 7 bases and the V segment lost 6 bases, leaving 15 bases of the junction unmatched. Written as DNA, the CDR3 is TGTGCCAGCAGACAACCGGGACAGAGTTTTGTGAATGAGCAGTTCTTC. It codes for CASRQPGQSFVNEQFF.

This clonotype has a handful of counts. The V gene is TRBV7-9, the J gene TRBJ2-2, with 10 bases lining up with TRBD2. The germline V gene has CDR1 SEHNR and CDR2 FQNEAQ (reference sequence). This CDR3 spans 17 amino acids. V shed 3 bases and J 1 base; nucleotides not matched to a gene: 5. The CDR3: CASSFSLAGGNTGELFF. Here the CDR3 DNA reads TGTGCCAGCAGCTTTTCTTTAGCGGGAGGGAACACCGGGGAGCTGTTTTTT.